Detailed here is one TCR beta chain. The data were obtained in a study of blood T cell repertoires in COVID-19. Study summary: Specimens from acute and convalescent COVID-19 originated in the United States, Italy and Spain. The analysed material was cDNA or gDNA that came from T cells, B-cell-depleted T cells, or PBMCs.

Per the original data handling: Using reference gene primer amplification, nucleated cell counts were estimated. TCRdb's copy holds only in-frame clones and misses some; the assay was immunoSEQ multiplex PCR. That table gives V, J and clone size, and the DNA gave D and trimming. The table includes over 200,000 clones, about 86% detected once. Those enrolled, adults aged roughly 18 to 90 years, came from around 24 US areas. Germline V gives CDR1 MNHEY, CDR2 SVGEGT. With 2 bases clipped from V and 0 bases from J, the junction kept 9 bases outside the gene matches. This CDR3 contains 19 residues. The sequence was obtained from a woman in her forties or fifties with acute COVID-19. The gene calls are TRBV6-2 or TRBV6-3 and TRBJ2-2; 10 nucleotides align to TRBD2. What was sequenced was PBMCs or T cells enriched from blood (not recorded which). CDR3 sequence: CASSYRLAGELTNTGELFF. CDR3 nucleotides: TGTGCCAGCAGTTACCGGCTAGCGGGGGAACTAACGAACACCGGGGAGCTGTTTTTT.